The clone carrying this T cell receptor (beta chain) was seen a few times. Its antigen is unknown. TCRdb recomputed calls from the 5' RACE reads with MiXCR, one row per CDR3 protein. Of approximately 550,000 distinct CDR3 sequences in the sample, less than 20% are singletons; the top ten hold over 11%. This entry comes from a study of T cells after yellow fever vaccination. Study-wide findings and caveats: Within FACS-sorted repertoires, abundant clonotypes contaminating from the bulk population could be present.

The input for sequencing was PBMCs, taken 15 days after the yellow fever booster vaccination. The TCR originated in a man aged 30 to 39 who received the YFV17D yellow fever vaccine.

The CDR3 nucleotides are TGTGCCAGCAGCCCAGCAACCGGGCAGGGAGAAGCTTTCTTT. Encoded protein: CASSPATGQGEAFF. The genes are TRBV25-1 and TRBJ1-1; maybe TRBD1 (5 bases). Per the germline V gene, CDR1 is MGHDK and CDR2 is SYGVNS. Trimming took 6 bases from V and 8 from J, leaving 19 bases between them. CDR3 length: 14 residues.